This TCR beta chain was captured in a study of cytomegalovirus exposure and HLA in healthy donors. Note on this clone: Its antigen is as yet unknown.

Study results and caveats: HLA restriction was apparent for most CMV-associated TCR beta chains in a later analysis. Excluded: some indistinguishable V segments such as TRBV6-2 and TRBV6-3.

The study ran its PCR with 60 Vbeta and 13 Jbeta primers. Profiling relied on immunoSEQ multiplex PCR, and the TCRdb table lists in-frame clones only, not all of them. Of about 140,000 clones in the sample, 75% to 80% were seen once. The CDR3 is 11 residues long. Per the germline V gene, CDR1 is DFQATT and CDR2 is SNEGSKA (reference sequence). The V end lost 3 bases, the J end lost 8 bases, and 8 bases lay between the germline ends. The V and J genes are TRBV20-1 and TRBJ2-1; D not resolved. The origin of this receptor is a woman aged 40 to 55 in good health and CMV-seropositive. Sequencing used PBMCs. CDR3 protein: CSASLYHEQFF. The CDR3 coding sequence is TGCAGTGCTAGTCTATACCATGAGCAGTTCTTC.